The next 28 T cell receptor beta chains were all read from a single sample in a study of response to subunit inactivated influenza vaccine. One entry per CDR3 protein results from TCRdb running MiXCR on the RT-PCR reads. The table records 550,000 to 600,000 distinct CDR3 sequences, roughly 12% of them present only once. The material was PBMCs from blood, obtained on the day of vaccination. The receptor set was obtained from a man in his fifties who received an inactivated influenza vaccine.

This clonotype showed up just once. The rearrangement joins TRBV20-1 to TRBJ2-3, with 7 positions matching TRBD2. V lost 7 bases and J lost 4; bases outside the gene matches: 17. Looked up from germline, CDR1 is DFQATT and CDR2 is SNEGSKA (reference sequence). The CDR3 runs 16 residues. Here the CDR3 reads CSVIRREGPRPDTQYF. Here the CDR3 DNA reads TGCAGTGTGATCAGGAGGGAGGGCCCCCGCCCAGATACGCAGTATTTT.

This CDR3 reads CASSRRPNQETQYF. CDR3 sequence (DNA): TGTGCCAGCAGTCGGAGGCCGAACCAAGAGACCCAGTACTTC. The J gene is TRBJ2-5, the V gene TRBV3-1, with D possibly being TRBD2 (5 bases). Germline V gene data show CDR1 as LGHDT and CDR2 as YNNKEL (reference sequence). This CDR3 is built from 14 residues. V lost 6 bases and J 0 bases, leaving 11 bases between the germline ends.

This chain joins TRBV7-2 and TRBJ2-5; possible D gene TRBD1, 6 bases. Trimming left V 1 base short and J 5 bases short, with 17 bases between. Germline values: CDR1 SGHTA, CDR2 FQGNSA. The CDR3 contains 16 residues. CDR3: CASSLVRALTGETQYF. The CDR3 DNA reads TGTGCCAGCAGCTTAGTTAGGGCATTAACAGGGGAGACCCAGTACTTC.

The genes are TRBV7-9 and TRBJ1-4, with D uncertain. The CDR3 covers 15 residues. The V gene's germline CDR1 is SEHNR and CDR2 FQNEAQ (reference sequence). V was clipped by 5 bases and J by 8 bases, with 18 bases between them. The CDR3 protein is CASSHGADRMEKLFF. The CDR3 DNA reads TGTGCCAGCAGCCACGGAGCGGACCGAATGGAAAAACTGTTTTTT.

This chain connects TRBV7-2 to TRBJ2-7, with D tentatively TRBD2 (6 bases). The CDR3 sequence is 15 residues long. Germline-derived CDR1 and CDR2 are SGHTA and FQGNSA. V lost 2 bases to trimming and J lost 5 bases, with 16 bases between them. The CDR3 loop is CASSLLGGGIDEQYF. DNA of the CDR3: TGTGCCAGCAGCTTATTGGGTGGGGGGATCGACGAGCAGTACTTC.

This clonotype was seen at least ten times. The rearrangement joins TRBV9 to TRBJ2-1, with 11 nucleotides matching TRBD2. Germline trimming cut 2 bases from V and 6 bases from J; bases unmatched to any gene: 4. CDR1 and CDR2 (germline): SGDLS, YYNGEE. This CDR3 spans 15 amino acids. In DNA, the CDR3 is TGTGCCAGCAGCGTTAGTGGGACTAGCGGCAATGAGCAGTTCTTC. Protein: CASSVSGTSGNEQFF.

The chain uses TRBV5-1 and TRBJ2-1; tentatively, D is TRBD1 (6 bases). The CDR3 is made up of 14 amino acids. The germline CDR1 and CDR2 sequences are SGHRS and YFSETQ. V gave up 2 bases and J gave up 5 bases, with 11 bases separating them. CDR3: CASSFGTINNEQFF. CDR3 nucleotide sequence: TGCGCCAGCAGCTTTGGGACAATCAACAATGAGCAGTTCTTC.

There are many counts of this clonotype. The V call is TRBV15, the J call TRBJ2-1; 8 positions agree with TRBD1. The germline CDR1 and CDR2 sequences are LNHNV and YYDKDF (reference sequence). After removal of 2 bases from V and 7 bases from J, the junction contained 16 bases not matched to a gene. The CDR3 sequence is 18 residues long. The CDR3 spells CATSRTTRQGASGNEQFF. CDR3 bases: TGTGCCACCAGCAGAACAACACGCCAGGGGGCGAGTGGGAATGAGCAGTTCTTC.

The rearrangement uses TRBV7-9 and TRBJ1-6, with unresolved D. Germline assignment: CDR1 SEHNR and CDR2 FQNEAQ (reference sequence). The CDR3 runs to 16 residues. V shed 1 base and J shed 10 bases, with 17 bases lying between them. The DNA of the CDR3 is TGTGCCAGCAGCTTAGGCCACCGGACTGGTGGATCACCCCTCCACTTT. It yields the protein CASSLGHRTGGSPLHF.

This clonotype was found once. The chain couples TRBV5-1 to TRBJ2-7, with 8 bases lining up with TRBD1. This CDR3 is built from 15 residues. Germline V gene sequence: CDR1 SGHRS, CDR2 YFSETQ. The V segment lost 4 bases and the J segment 2 bases; nucleotides outside the gene matches: 8. The CDR3 DNA reads TGCGCCAGCAGCCTAGGGACAGGCCTTACCTACGAGCAGTACTTC. Its protein is CASSLGTGLTYEQYF.

The chain links TRBV3-1 to TRBJ2-1, with D perhaps matching TRBD2 (6 bases). The CDR3 length is 13 residues. V lost 3 bases and J 6 bases, leaving 9 bases between the germline ends. Germline V gene data show CDR1 as LGHDT and CDR2 as YNNKEL (reference sequence). For the CDR3, the DNA is TGTGCCAGCAGCCACGGGGGAACCAATGAGCAGTTCTTC. Its translation is CASSHGGTNEQFF.

This clonotype was counted at least ten times. The J gene is TRBJ2-1, the V gene TRBV12-3 or TRBV12-4, with D possibly matching TRBD2 (7 bases). The germline V and J ends were trimmed by 1 base and 2 bases, with 12 bases remaining between them. This CDR3 comprises 16 residues. This CDR3 reads CASSLGRGRAYNEQFF. The CDR3 coding sequence is TGTGCCAGCAGTTTAGGGCGGGGGCGTGCCTACAATGAGCAGTTCTTC.

The sample holds a few counts of this clonotype. This chain joins TRBV15 and TRBJ2-5, with a tentative D call TRBD1 (6 bases). The CDR3 length is 14 residues. V was trimmed by 3 bases and J by 5 bases, leaving 13 bases between them. From germline, CDR1 is LNHNV and CDR2 YYDKDF (reference sequence). The CDR3 bases are TGTGCCACCAGCAGGTCAGGGGTAGTGGAGACCCAGTACTTC. This encodes CATSRSGVVETQYF.

This clonotype has more than one count but fewer than ten. The chain has TRBV10-3 and TRBJ1-5; 8 bases agree with TRBD1. Germline CDR1 reads ENHRY; CDR2 reads SYGVKD. The CDR3 spans 15 residues. With V trimmed by 3 bases and J by 3 bases, 4 bases remained unmatched. The CDR3 loop is CAISERTGYNQPQHF. DNA for the CDR3: TGTGCCATCAGTGAAAGGACAGGGTACAATCAGCCCCAGCATTTT.

The sample holds a few counts of this clonotype. This rearrangement joins TRBV6-2 or TRBV6-3 to TRBJ2-7; D gene uncertain. V was cut by 7 bases and J by 1 base, with 14 bases left in between. Looked up from germline, CDR1 is MNHEY and CDR2 is SVGEGT. This CDR3 is 14 amino acids long. The CDR3 bases are TGTGCCAGCACCCGGCCCCTCTCATCCTACGAGCAGTACTTC. This gives the protein CASTRPLSSYEQYF.

This rearrangement joins TRBV6-2 or TRBV6-3 to TRBJ2-2; D tentatively reads TRBD1 or TRBD2 (5 bases each). The germline gives CDR1 MNHEY, CDR2 SVGEGT. CDR3 length equals 14 residues. V gave up 7 bases and J gave up 4 bases, with 13 bases separating them. The CDR3 coding sequence is TGTGCCAGCACCGGGACCTCGGGCACCGGGGAGCTGTTTTTT. This translates into CASTGTSGTGELFF.

This clonotype was detected ten times or more. V gene TRBV12-3 or TRBV12-4 combines with J gene TRBJ1-1; D unclear. The germline V and J ends were trimmed by 9 bases and 1 base, with 12 bases remaining between them. The CDR3 totals 13 residues. The CDR3 sequence is CASGERANTEAFF. The CDR3 DNA follows: TGTGCCAGTGGTGAGAGGGCGAACACTGAAGCTTTCTTT.

This clonotype was seen at least ten times. The chain has TRBV28 and TRBJ1-1; D is possibly TRBD1 (5 bases). Germline CDR1 reads MDHEN; CDR2 reads SYDVKM. The CDR3 extends over 15 amino acids. The ends were cut back, 4 bases at V and 2 bases at J, with 14 bases in the middle. As DNA, the CDR3 is TGTGCCAGCAGTTCGCCTGGGACTCCAAACACTGAAGCTTTCTTT. Encoded protein: CASSSPGTPNTEAFF. Variable domain in full (rest from reference TRBV28 and TRBJ1-1): DVKVTQSSRYLVKRTGEKVFLECVQDMDHENMFWYRQDPGLGLRLIYFSYDVKMKEKGDIPEGYSVSREKKERFSLILESASTNQTSMYLCASSSPGTPNTEAFFGQGTRLTVV.

This clonotype was observed a few times. This rearrangement joins TRBV13 to TRBJ2-2; the D is unclear. With 0 bases removed from V and 1 base from J, the gap between germline ends came to 9 bases. CDR1 and CDR2 (germline): PRHDT, FYEKMQ (reference sequence). The CDR3 spans 16 residues. The CDR3 spells CASSLGPVRNTGELFF. CDR3 bases: TGTGCCAGCAGCTTAGGCCCGGTCCGGAACACCGGGGAGCTGTTTTTT. The full variable domain, completed using reference TRBV13 and TRBJ2-2, is AAGVIQSPRHLIKEKRETATLKCYPIPRHDTVYWYQQGPGQDPQFLISFYEKMQSDKGSIPDRFSAQQFSDYHSELNMSSLELGDSALYFCASSLGPVRNTGELFFGEGSRLTVL.

This clonotype came up a few times. CDR3 DNA: TGCGCCAGCAGCTTCCGGGGGGGCCGTGATGAGCAGTTCTTC. As protein: CASSFRGGRDEQFF. This rearrangement joins TRBV5-1 to TRBJ2-1; 8 nucleotides align to TRBD2. Germline V gene data show CDR1 as SGHRS and CDR2 as YFSETQ. The J segment lost 8 bases and the V segment lost 2 bases, leaving 6 bases of the junction unmatched. The length of the CDR3 is 14 residues.

The gene calls are TRBV28 and TRBJ1-5, with D unclear. The CDR3 contains 13 residues. Deletions cut 6 bases from V and 6 bases from J, with 12 bases between. Germline CDR1 is MDHEN and CDR2 is SYDVKM. The CDR3 spells CASSILRGQPQHF. The CDR3 coding sequence is TGTGCCAGCAGCATCCTTCGGGGTCAGCCCCAGCATTTT.

The J gene is TRBJ2-1, the V gene TRBV7-2; D remains ambiguous. CDR3 size: 12 residues. The ends were cut back, 8 bases at V and 5 bases at J, with 10 bases in the middle. Germline lookup yields CDR1 SGHTA and CDR2 FQGNSA. The CDR3 reads CASALIDNEQFF. CDR3 nucleotide sequence: TGTGCCAGCGCCCTCATAGACAATGAGCAGTTCTTC.

This clonotype has a handful of counts. This chain connects TRBV7-2 to TRBJ2-7; D uncertain. The CDR3 sequence is 13 residues long. Deletions cut 3 bases from V and 2 bases from J, with 8 bases between. Per germline, CDR1 SGHTA and CDR2 FQGNSA. The CDR3 spells CASSFTPTYEQYF. The DNA for the CDR3 is TGTGCCAGCAGCTTTACCCCTACCTACGAGCAGTACTTC. The full variable domain, in which reference TRBV7-2 and TRBJ2-7 provide the parts outside the CDR3, is GAGVSQSPSNKVTEKGKDVELRCDPISGHTALYWYRQSLGQGLEFLIYFQGNSAPDKSGLPSDRFSAERTGGSVSTLTIQRTQQEDSAVYLCASSFTPTYEQYFGPGTRLTVT.

The chain carries TRBV7-7 and TRBJ2-5, with D possibly TRBD2 on 5 matching bases. The ends were cut back, 4 bases at V and 5 bases at J, with 23 bases in the middle. The V gene's germline CDR1 is SSHAT and CDR2 FNYEAQ (reference sequence). There are 17 residues in the CDR3. The CDR3 nucleotides are TGTGCCAGCAGCTCTTCTCCGCTAGCCCATACTCGGGAGACCCAGTACTTC. Its translation is CASSSSPLAHTRETQYF.

Only a few counts were recorded for this clonotype. The rearrangement joins TRBV19 to TRBJ2-7; D remains ambiguous. The germline CDR1 and CDR2 sequences are LNHDA and SQIVND (reference sequence). CDR3 length: 12 residues. Trimming took off 1 base at V and 5 bases at J, with 6 bases between the two ends. The CDR3 protein is CASSIGDHEQYF. The CDR3 DNA reads as TGTGCCAGTAGTATAGGAGATCACGAGCAGTACTTC.

V is TRBV29-1 and J is TRBJ2-6; perhaps TRBD1 as D (5 bases). This CDR3 region has 13 residues. Deletions cut 4 bases from V and 4 bases from J, with 8 bases between. Germline V gene data show CDR1 as SQVTM and CDR2 as ANQGSEA. CDR3 protein: CSVGQPGANVLTF. The CDR3 nucleotides are TGCAGCGTTGGACAGCCCGGGGCCAACGTCCTGACTTTC.

The sample holds a few counts of this clonotype. The rearrangement links TRBV15 to TRBJ2-3; D unresolved. Germline loops: CDR1 LNHNV, CDR2 YYDKDF (reference sequence). CDR3 length: 15 amino acids. Trimming took 3 bases from V and 2 from J, leaving 12 bases between them. CDR3 nucleotide sequence: TGTGCCACCAGCAGTTGGCGACAACCCACAGATACGCAGTATTTT. Translating gives CATSSWRQPTDTQYF.

This clonotype was recorded a few times. The chain links TRBV11-2 to TRBJ1-1, with D possibly matching TRBD1 (5 bases). Germline CDR1 SGHAT, CDR2 FQNNGV. The length of the CDR3 is 15 residues. The V end was cut by 3 bases, the J end by 0 bases, with 11 bases between. CDR3 sequence: CASSFHGTVNTEAFF. The CDR3 DNA sequence: TGTGCCAGCAGCTTCCACGGGACGGTGAACACTGAAGCTTTCTTT.